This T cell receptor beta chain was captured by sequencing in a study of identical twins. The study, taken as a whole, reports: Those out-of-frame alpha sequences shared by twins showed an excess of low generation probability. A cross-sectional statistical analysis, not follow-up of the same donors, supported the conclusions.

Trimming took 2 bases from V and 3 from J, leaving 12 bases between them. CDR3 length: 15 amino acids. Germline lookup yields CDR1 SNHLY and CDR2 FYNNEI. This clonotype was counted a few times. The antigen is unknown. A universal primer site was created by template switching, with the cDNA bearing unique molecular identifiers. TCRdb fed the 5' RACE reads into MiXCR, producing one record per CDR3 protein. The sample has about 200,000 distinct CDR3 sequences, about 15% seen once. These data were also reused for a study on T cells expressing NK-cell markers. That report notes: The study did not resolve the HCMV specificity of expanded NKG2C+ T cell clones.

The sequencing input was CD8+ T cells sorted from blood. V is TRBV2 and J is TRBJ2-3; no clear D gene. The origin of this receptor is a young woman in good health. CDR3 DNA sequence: TGTGCCAGCAGTGAAATCGGACGGTCTACAGATACGCAGTATTTT. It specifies CASSEIGRSTDTQYF.